This record covers a single T cell receptor beta chain. No cognate antigen has been identified for it. Within one base of it there is no much larger clone, and no base qualities were kept. The record originates from a study of untreated major depressive disorder listed by TCRdb under 2018. For context, the study as a whole: This cross-sectional case-control study compared T cell phenotype and TCR repertoire between antidepressant-free major depressive disorder patients and individually matched non-depressed controls. The sequencing was a follow-up to the differences in Vbeta 5.1, Vbeta 11 and Vbeta 22 usage that flow cytometry had picked up across the whole cohort.

The V end loses 5 bases and the J end loses 9 bases, and a stretch of 17 bases separates them. Including the terminal cysteine and phenylalanine, the CDR3 comprises 14 residues. The read is trimmed to its CDR3 DNA, 42 bases read in frame from base 1. The CDR1 and CDR2 encoded by the germline V gene are SGHTA and FQGNSA. For sex, age, current smoking status and body mass index, every depressed patient had a pairwise-matched non-depressed control. All participants were of European descent. A DSM-IV diagnosis of major depressive disorder and a Hamilton Rating Scale for Depression score of at least 18 were present in all patients. Patients had been free of any psychiatric medication, including antidepressants, for at least 8 weeks before enrollment. Depression severity ranging from moderate to severe was represented among patients. All participants were excluded for major medical conditions, Axis I/II comorbidities, regular medication or illicit drug use, or drinking over 100 g alcohol weekly. From each participant, about 33 ml of peripheral blood was collected into EDTA tubes. Using the BD IMag Human CD4 T Lymphocyte Enrichment Set, CD4+ T cells were purified from thawed PBMCs via magnetic negative selection. Flow cytometry confirmed that the CD4+ enrichment method typically gave around 94% purity. A subgroup of five case-control pairs, chosen blind to the chemokine receptor expression and flow-cytometric repertoire skewing results, underwent TCRbeta sequencing. Every blood sample was taken in the morning at 8:00 a.m., after which PBMCs were separated out using Ficoll-Hypaque gradient centrifugation. Until being assayed, PBMCs were kept in liquid nitrogen after cryopreservation by gradual cooling to -80 degrees C.

Broader findings and caveats from the paper: For the sequencing comparisons, one-tailed planned tests were applied to only three Vbeta families that had been selected in advance. Higher TRBV05-01 (Vbeta 5.1) usage among CD4+ T cells of depressed patients compared with controls was confirmed by sequencing, with p = 0.040 in a one-tailed test. In the sequencing data, TRBV25-01 and TRBV02-01 usage matched the flow-cytometry pattern but was not statistically significant. In every sequenced subject, the top five TRBV05-01 clones were all identified as private clones. Because of strict matching and exclusion criteria, the study sample was comparatively small, which limits how generalizable the findings are.

The Qiagen DNeasy Blood and Tissue Kit was used to extract total genomic DNA from the purified CD4+ T cells. Amplification and sequencing of the TCRbeta CDR3 region, as defined according to IMGT, were carried out with immunoSEQ immunosequencing protocols. Concerning the study's data processing: The immunoSEQ service preprocessed the raw sequence data to correct PCR and sequencing errors. Data were loaded into the immunoSEQ Analyzer and further analyzed with VDJtools v1.0.7. The paired Wilcoxon signed-rank test was used to test differences between patients and controls. As stored in TCRdb, this immuneACCESS dataset retains in-frame rearrangements with V and J assigned. A fraction of the clones does not appear; measured against another copy, unresolved V genes explain less than half of the discrepancy, and the remainder lacks a known reason. D and trimming were read from the DNA, whereas the V and J calls and clone size are those reported in that table. This sample comprises 10,000 to 15,000 clones, 85% to 95% of them detected only once. The ten largest clonotypes hold 1.5% to 2% of the sample.

The V and J segments used are TRBV7-2 and TRBJ1-3, with TRBD1 tentatively as D gene (6 bases match). The source material was CD4+ T cells from PBMCs. The source of this sequence is a woman in her twenties or thirties with major depressive disorder. The CDR3 loop reads CASSERTGRSTIYF. The nucleotide sequence reads as follows: TGTGCCAGCAGCGAGCGAACAGGGAGGAGCACCATATATTTT.